Following are 21 T cell receptor beta chains from one sample sequenced in a study of blood T cell repertoires in COVID-19. Profiling relied on immunoSEQ multiplex PCR, and the TCRdb table lists in-frame clones only, not all of them. The sample shows roughly 40,000 clones, just under 85% of them seen only once. Sequenced sample: peripheral blood. All receptors derive from a human donor with acute or convalescent COVID-19. The donor label of this sample is uncertain.

The rearrangement uses TRBV7-9 and TRBJ1-5, with a possible D match to TRBD1 (5 bases). This CDR3 has 16 amino acids. Trimming left V 0 bases short and J 0 bases short, with 9 bases between. Germline CDR1 and CDR2: SEHNR and FQNEAQ (reference sequence). The CDR3 is CASSLAVTDSNQPQHF. The CDR3 coding sequence is TGTGCCAGCAGCTTAGCTGTGACAGATAGCAATCAGCCCCAGCATTTT.

The rearrangement joins TRBV5-4 to TRBJ2-7; D possibly corresponds to TRBD2 (5 bases). Deletions cut 4 bases from V and 6 bases from J, with 14 bases between. Germline lookup yields CDR1 SGHNT and CDR2 YYREEE (reference sequence). This CDR3 has 13 residues. In DNA form, the CDR3 reads TGTGCCAGCAGCCAGCCGGGAACCGGCGAGCAGTACTTC. It translates to CASSQPGTGEQYF.

This clone was seen a handful of times. V gene TRBV4-3 combines with J gene TRBJ1-6; 8 bases are shared with TRBD1. Germline V gene data show CDR1 as LGHNA and CDR2 as YSLEER. V shed 1 base, J shed 10 bases, and the junction held 9 bases outside the gene matches. CDR3 length: 16 amino acids. CDR3 in DNA: TGCGCCAGCAGCCAAGGCCGAACCACAGGGGGATCACCCCTCCACTTT. Protein product: CASSQGRTTGGSPLHF.

The chain links TRBV4-1 to TRBJ2-7, with TRBD2 matching over 14 bases. The J segment lost 4 bases and the V segment lost 1 base, leaving 3 bases of the junction unmatched. Germline-derived CDR1 and CDR2 are MGHRA and YSYEKL. This CDR3 is 16 amino acids long. The CDR3 DNA follows: TGCGCCAGCAGCCAAGGGACTAGCGGGAGGTCGTACGAGCAGTACTTC. Translating it yields CASSQGTSGRSYEQYF.

The chain couples TRBV7-6 to TRBJ1-4, with 9 bases fitting TRBD1. The CDR3 sequence is 15 residues long. Looked up from germline, CDR1 is SGHVS and CDR2 is FNYEAQ. With V trimmed by 5 bases and J by 5 bases, 6 bases remained unmatched. The CDR3 loop reads CASSLQGASNEKLFF. CDR3 nucleotides: TGTGCCAGCAGCCTACAGGGGGCATCCAATGAAAAACTGTTTTTT.

This clone was seen a handful of times. The V gene is TRBV29-1, the J gene TRBJ1-2; 9 bases are shared with TRBD1. J gave up 6 bases and V 7 bases, and 3 bases lay outside the gene matches. The CDR3 loop spans 11 amino acids. CDR1 SQVTM and CDR2 ANQGSEA come from the germline V gene. CDR3 sequence: CSAGTGHGYTF. The CDR3 bases are TGCAGCGCTGGGACAGGGCATGGCTACACCTTC. Looking up the rest from reference TRBV29-1 and TRBJ1-2 gives the full variable domain: SAVISQKPSRDICQRGTSLTIQCQVDSQVTMMFWYRQQPGQSLTLIATANQGSEATYESGFVIDKFPISRPNLTFSTLTVSNMSPEDSSIYLCSAGTGHGYTFGSGTRLTVV.

The chain links TRBV11-1 to TRBJ2-4; TRBD1 is a possible D gene (6 bases). Germline CDR1 SGHAT, CDR2 FQDESV (reference sequence). This CDR3 contains 13 residues. Deletions cut 8 bases from V and 6 bases from J, with 14 bases between. This CDR3 reads CASGMTGANIQYF. CDR3 nucleotide sequence: TGTGCCAGCGGTATGACAGGAGCAAACATTCAGTACTTC.

The gene calls are TRBV7-9 and TRBJ1-1; 7 bases are shared with TRBD1. CDR1 is SEHNR, CDR2 FQNEAQ, per germline (reference sequence). J gave up 1 base and V 3 bases, and 2 bases lay outside the gene matches. The CDR3 covers 14 residues. CDR3 bases: TGTGCCAGCAGCTTCGGACAGGCGAACACTGAAGCTTTCTTT. Protein product: CASSFGQANTEAFF.

The chain uses TRBV6-5 and TRBJ2-5; 8 nucleotides align to TRBD1. In germline, CDR1 is MNHEY, CDR2 SVGAGI. V shed 8 bases and J 3 bases; nucleotides not matched to a gene: 8. This CDR3 region has 14 residues. CDR3 nucleotides: TGTGCCAGCGGCATGACAGGGGTAAAAGAGACCCAGTACTTC. As protein: CASGMTGVKETQYF.

This chain joins TRBV4-1 and TRBJ1-2; perhaps TRBD1 as D (6 bases). The V end was cut by 6 bases, the J end by 2 bases, with 13 bases between. Germline V lookup: CDR1 MGHRA, CDR2 YSYEKL. The CDR3 extends over 14 amino acids. The CDR3 nucleotides read TGCGCCAGCAGTCCAAGAAGGGGGAACTATGGCTACACCTTC. This gives the protein CASSPRRGNYGYTF.

This clone was seen more than once but under ten times. V is TRBV7-9 and J is TRBJ1-5, with 8 nucleotides matching TRBD1. The CDR3 has 17 amino acids. From germline, CDR1 is SEHNR and CDR2 FQNEAQ (reference sequence). V was pared by 2 bases and J by 0 bases, with 6 bases of the junction left unmatched. The CDR3 bases are TGTGCCAGCAGCTTACCGGGACAGGACTATAGCAATCAGCCCCAGCATTTT. Protein product: CASSLPGQDYSNQPQHF.

V is TRBV6-5 and J is TRBJ1-5, with 10 nucleotides matching TRBD1. This CDR3 region has 14 residues. The ends lost 7 bases at V and 6 bases at J; junction bases unmatched: 6. Per germline, CDR1 MNHEY and CDR2 SVGAGI. CDR3 amino acids: CASTRGQGSQPQHF. The CDR3 region has the DNA TGTGCCAGCACCAGGGGACAGGGGAGTCAGCCCCAGCATTTT.

The chain uses TRBV5-4 and TRBJ1-2, with 7 bases fitting TRBD1. Germline V CDR1 and CDR2: SGHNT, YYREEE (reference sequence). The CDR3 has 14 residues. The ends lost 5 bases at V and 2 bases at J; junction bases unmatched: 6. DNA of the CDR3: TGTGCCAGCAGGGACAGGACCCTAAACTATGGCTACACCTTC. Translating it yields CASRDRTLNYGYTF.

V usage is TRBV29-1 and J usage is TRBJ2-3; 11 bases match TRBD2. After removal of 4 bases from V and 6 bases from J, the junction contained 12 bases not matched to a gene. The CDR3 loop spans 16 amino acids. Germline V lookup: CDR1 SQVTM, CDR2 ANQGSEA. The DNA of the CDR3 is TGCAGCGTTGGTCTTTTAGCGGGAGGGTTTGGTGATACGCAGTATTTT. This translates into CSVGLLAGGFGDTQYF.

The chain carries TRBV4-3 and TRBJ2-7, with 7 bases identical to TRBD1. CDR3 length equals 15 residues. Germline trimming cut 2 bases from V and 1 base from J; bases unmatched to any gene: 5. The germline CDR1 and CDR2 sequences are LGHNA and YSLEER. The CDR3 nucleotides are TGCGCCAGCAGCCAAAATGACAGGGTTTCCTACGAGCAGTACTTC. Translation gives CASSQNDRVSYEQYF.

The chain couples TRBV19 to TRBJ2-7, with D possibly TRBD2 on 5 matching bases. There are 13 residues in the CDR3. Trimming removed 3 bases at V and 2 bases at J, with 8 bases between. Per the germline V gene, CDR1 is LNHDA and CDR2 is SQIVND (reference sequence). CDR3 amino acids: CASSIGRAYEQYF. As DNA, the CDR3 is TGTGCCAGTAGTATTGGGAGAGCCTACGAGCAGTACTTC.

The chain joins TRBV4-3 to TRBJ1-4, with TRBD1 identical over 9 bases. CDR3 size: 14 residues. The germline V gene encodes CDR1 LGHNA and CDR2 YSLEER. Trimming took 4 bases from V and 8 from J; bases not matched to a gene: 5. The CDR3 protein is CASSPRDRDEKLFF. DNA for the CDR3: TGCGCCAGCAGCCCCCGGGACAGGGACGAAAAACTGTTTTTT.

This clone was detected a few times. The chain employs TRBV6-5 and TRBJ2-7; 10 nucleotides agree with TRBD1. J gave up 2 bases and V 2 bases, and 3 bases lay outside the gene matches. This CDR3 has 15 residues. Germline assignment: CDR1 MNHEY and CDR2 SVGAGI. The CDR3 sequence: CASSYGTGEAYEQYF. CDR3 DNA sequence: TGTGCCAGCAGTTACGGGACAGGGGAGGCCTACGAGCAGTACTTC.

The chain couples TRBV6-6 to TRBJ1-3, with D hard to call. V was clipped by 4 bases and J by 0 bases, with 10 bases between them. Germline loops: CDR1 MNHNY, CDR2 SVGAGI (reference sequence). This CDR3 is 15 amino acids long. This chain's CDR3 is CASSSVVSSGNTIYF. In nucleotides, the CDR3 is TGTGCCAGCAGTTCGGTGGTGAGCTCTGGAAACACCATATATTTT.

This clone was found a few times. This rearrangement joins TRBV23-1 to TRBJ1-1; TRBD1 matches at 11 bases. TRBV23-1 is an ORF; its function is uncertain. CDR3 length: 17 residues. V dropped 6 bases and J dropped 6; count of bases not matched to a gene: 15. Here the CDR3 DNA reads TGCGCCAGCAGCCCCGCCGGACAGGGGGCCTGCGGCGCTGAAGCTTTCTTT. Translating gives CASSPAGQGACGAEAFF.

Here the CDR3 reads CASSSGALSTDTQYF. CDR3 DNA: TGTGCCAGCAGTTCAGGGGCTTTAAGCACAGATACGCAGTATTTT. This rearrangement joins TRBV28 to TRBJ2-3, with TRBD1 as a possible D gene (6 bases). Trimming shortened V by 4 bases and J by 0 bases, and 11 bases separated the two germline ends. The CDR3 runs to 15 residues. CDR1 and CDR2 (germline): MDHEN, SYDVKM.